This T cell receptor beta chain appears in the sequencing data of a study of cytomegalovirus exposure and HLA in healthy donors. The PCR had 60 Vbeta and 13 Jbeta primers. Generated by immunoSEQ multiplex PCR, the TCRdb table keeps only in-frame clones and is missing some. The sample contains roughly 120,000 clones, 74% of which appear only once. This CDR3 contains 14 residues. V was shortened by 5 bases and J by 2 bases, with 8 bases between the two germline ends. In germline, CDR1 is SGHTS, CDR2 YDEGEE. This clonotype was obtained from a woman aged 40 to 49 in good health and CMV-seropositive. The V call is TRBV5-8, the J call TRBJ2-6, with D tentatively TRBD1 (6 bases). The sequencing input was PBMCs. The CDR3 here is CASSYRAGANVLTF. The CDR3 DNA reads as TGTGCCAGCAGTTACAGGGCTGGGGCCAACGTCCTGACTTTC.